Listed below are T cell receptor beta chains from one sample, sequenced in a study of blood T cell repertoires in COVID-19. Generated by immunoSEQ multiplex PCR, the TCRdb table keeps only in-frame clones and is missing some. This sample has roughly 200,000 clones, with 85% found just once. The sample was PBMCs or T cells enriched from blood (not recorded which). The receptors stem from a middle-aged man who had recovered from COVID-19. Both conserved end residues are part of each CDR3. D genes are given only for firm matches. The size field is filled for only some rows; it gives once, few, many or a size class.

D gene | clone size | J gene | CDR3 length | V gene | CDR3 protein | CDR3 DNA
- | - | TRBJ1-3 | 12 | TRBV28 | CASSYSGNTIYF | TGTGCCAGCAGCTACTCTGGAAACACCATATATTTT
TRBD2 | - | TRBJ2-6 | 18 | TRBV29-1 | CSVEDRTSASSGANVLTF | TGCAGCGTTGAAGATCGGACTAGCGCCAGCTCTGGGGCCAACGTCCTGACTTTC
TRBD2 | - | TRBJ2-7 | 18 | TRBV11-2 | CASSPSGPTSGRAVEQYF | TGTGCCAGCAGCCCATCGGGCCCTACTAGCGGGAGGGCTGTCGAGCAGTACTTC
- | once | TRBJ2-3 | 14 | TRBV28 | CASSFALSTDTQYF | TGTGCCAGCAGTTTCGCGCTCAGCACAGATACGCAGTATTTT
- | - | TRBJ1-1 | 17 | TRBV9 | CASSVATGTRGNTEAFF | TGTGCCAGCAGCGTAGCTACGGGGACAAGGGGGAACACTGAAGCTTTCTTT
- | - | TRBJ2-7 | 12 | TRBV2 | CASSDTSYEQYF | TGTGCCAGCAGTGACACTTCCTACGAGCAGTACTTC
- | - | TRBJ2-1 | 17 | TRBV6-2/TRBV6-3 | CASSYESLALSSHEQFF | TGTGCCAGCAGTTACGAGAGTCTAGCGCTATCTAGCCATGAGCAGTTCTTC
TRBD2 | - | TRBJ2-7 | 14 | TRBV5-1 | CASSGTSGRYEQYF | TGCGCCAGCAGCGGGACTAGCGGGAGGTACGAGCAGTACTTC
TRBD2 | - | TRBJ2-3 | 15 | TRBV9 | CASSGLAGGTDTQYF | TGTGCCAGCAGCGGGCTAGCGGGAGGTACAGATACGCAGTATTTT
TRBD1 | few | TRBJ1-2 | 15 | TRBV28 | CASSWVDRGYNGYTF | TGTGCCAGCAGTTGGGTGGACAGGGGTTATAATGGCTACACCTTC
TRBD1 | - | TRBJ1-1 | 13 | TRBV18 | CASSADRVTEAFF | TGTGCCAGCTCAGCGGACAGGGTCACTGAAGCTTTCTTT
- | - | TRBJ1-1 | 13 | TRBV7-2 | CASSFQGGTEAFF | TGTGCCAGCAGCTTTCAGGGAGGCACTGAAGCTTTCTTT
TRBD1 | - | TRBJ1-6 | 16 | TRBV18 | CASSRGQGAYNSPLHF | TGTGCCAGCTCACGGGGACAGGGGGCCTATAATTCACCCCTCCACTTT
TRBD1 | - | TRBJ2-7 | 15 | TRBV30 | CAWSLDTRDRYEQYF | TGTGCCTGGAGCTTAGATACCAGGGACAGATACGAGCAGTACTTC
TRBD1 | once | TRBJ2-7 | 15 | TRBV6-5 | CASSYSGQGAYEQYF | TGTGCCAGCAGTTACTCCGGTCAGGGGGCTTACGAGCAGTACTTC
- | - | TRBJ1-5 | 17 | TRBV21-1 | CASSSRGETGGGQPQHF | TGTGCCAGCAGCTCGAGAGGCGAGACAGGGGGCGGTCAGCCCCAGCATTTT
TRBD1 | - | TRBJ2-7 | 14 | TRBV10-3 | CAISLTRDSYEQYF | TGTGCCATCAGCCTTACCCGGGACAGCTACGAGCAGTACTTC
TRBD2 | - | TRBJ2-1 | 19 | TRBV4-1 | CASSQGPTSGTMMGYEQFF | TGCGCCAGCAGCCAAGGGCCGACTAGCGGGACAATGATGGGGTATGAGCAGTTCTTC
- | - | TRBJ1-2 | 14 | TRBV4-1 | CASSPYSDIYGYTF | TGCGCCAGCAGCCCTTACTCAGACATCTATGGCTACACCTTC
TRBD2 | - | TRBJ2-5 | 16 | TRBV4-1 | CASSQGTSGSRETQYF | TGCGCCAGCAGCCAAGGAACTAGCGGGAGTAGAGAGACCCAGTACTTC
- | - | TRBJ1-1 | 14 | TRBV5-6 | CASSLYTGYTEAFF | TGTGCCAGCAGCTTATATACAGGGTACACTGAAGCTTTCTTT
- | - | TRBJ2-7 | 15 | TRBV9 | CASSVGQASSYEQYF | TGTGCCAGCAGCGTAGGACAGGCTAGCTCCTACGAGCAGTACTTC
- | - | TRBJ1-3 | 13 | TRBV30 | CARSQVSGNTIYF | TGTGCCCGCAGTCAGGTCTCTGGAAACACCATATATTTT
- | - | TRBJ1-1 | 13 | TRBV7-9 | CASSFEGGTEAFF | TGTGCCAGCAGCTTCGAGGGAGGCACTGAAGCTTTCTTT
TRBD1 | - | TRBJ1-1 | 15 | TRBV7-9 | CASSLGFYRGTEAFF | TGTGCCAGCAGCTTAGGGTTTTACAGGGGCACTGAAGCTTTCTTT
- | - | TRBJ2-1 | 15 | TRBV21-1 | CASSSPGGTVNEQFF | TGTGCCAGCAGCTCACCGGGGGGGACAGTAAATGAGCAGTTCTTC
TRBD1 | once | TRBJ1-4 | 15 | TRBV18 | CASSPGTGTNEKLFF | TGTGCCAGCTCACCTGGGACAGGGACTAATGAAAAACTGTTTTTT
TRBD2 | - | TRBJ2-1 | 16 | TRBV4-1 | CASSQRTSGNLNEQFF | TGCGCCAGCAGCCAAAGGACTAGCGGGAACCTCAATGAGCAGTTCTTC
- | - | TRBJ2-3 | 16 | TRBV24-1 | CATSDRRQVITDTQYF | TGTGCCACCAGTGATCGTAGGCAGGTAATCACAGATACGCAGTATTTT
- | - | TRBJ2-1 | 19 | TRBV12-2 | CASRLDKPGLAGLKNEQFF | TGTGCAAGTCGCTTAGATAAACCGGGACTAGCGGGCCTAAAGAATGAGCAGTTCTTC
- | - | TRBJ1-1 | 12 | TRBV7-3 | CASSRGGGEAFF | TGTGCCAGCAGCCGGGGAGGGGGTGAAGCTTTCTTT
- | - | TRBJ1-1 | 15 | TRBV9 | CASSVGGPKNTEAFF | TGTGCCAGCAGCGTAGGGGGGCCAAAGAACACTGAAGCTTTCTTT
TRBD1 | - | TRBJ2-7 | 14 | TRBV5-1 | CASSLGDRSYEQYF | TGCGCCAGCAGCTTGGGGGACAGGTCATACGAGCAGTACTTC
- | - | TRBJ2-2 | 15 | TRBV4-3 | CASSQGDISSGELFF | TGCGCCAGCAGCCAGGGGGACATCTCGTCCGGGGAGCTGTTTTTT
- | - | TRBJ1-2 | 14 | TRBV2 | CASSEAGARYGYTF | TGTGCCAGCAGTGAAGCAGGGGCTCGCTATGGCTACACCTTC
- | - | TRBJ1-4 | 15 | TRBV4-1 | CASSQDYRVGEKLFF | TGCGCCAGCAGCCAAGACTACAGGGTTGGGGAAAAACTGTTTTTT